This TCR beta chain was sequenced during a study of blood T cells in healthy people across ages. General study results and limits: As age increased, TCR beta diversity per million T cells fell in a roughly linear fashion.

V lost 0 bases and J lost 8, with 10 bases in between. Germline CDR1 LGHDT, CDR2 YNNKEL (reference sequence). There are 13 residues in the CDR3. PCR was performed a second time for about 7 to 12 cycles using a sample-barcoded 5' primer and a J-beta primer mix. There were at least 2.5 million CDR3-containing paired-end reads obtained from each sample. TCRdb re-derived calls from the 5' RACE reads in MiXCR, one entry per CDR3 protein. The table records around 970,000 distinct CDR3 sequences, roughly 51% of them present only once. This clonotype was picked up a small number of times. The antigen is unknown.

The source material was blood. The receptor was derived from a woman aged 55-70 years in good health. The chain carries TRBV3-1 and TRBJ1-2; D gene unclear. The DNA for the CDR3 is TGTGCCAGCAGCCAAGATGCAAAGAACGGCTACACCTTC. Protein: CASSQDAKNGYTF.